These 30 T cell receptor beta chains were sequenced from one sample in a study of cytotoxic CD8 clonotypes in ibrutinib-treated CLL. Sequenced by immunoSEQ multiplex PCR; TCRdb stores in-frame clones only, minus some. Of approximately 45,000 clones in the sample, over 50% are singletons; the top ten hold approximately 21%. The sequencing here drew on PBMCs, taken after 24 months of ibrutinib treatment. Receptor source: a human donor with chronic lymphocytic leukemia.

The genes are TRBV18 and TRBJ2-3; 7 positions match TRBD1. The CDR3 is 15 amino acids. Losses at the gene ends were 6 bases for V and 2 bases for J; bases not matched to a gene: 8. Per germline, CDR1 KGHSH and CDR2 LQKENI. The CDR3 DNA reads TGTGCCAGCTCTCCCACAGGGGTTTCCACAGATACGCAGTATTTT. Its translation: CASSPTGVSTDTQYF.

CDR3 sequence (DNA): TGTGCCAGCACCAAAATTCGGCTAGCGGCACCCGGGGAGCTGTTTTTT. Translation: CASTKIRLAAPGELFF. V usage is TRBV11-2 and J usage is TRBJ2-2; 7 bases fit TRBD2. This CDR3 is built from 16 residues. Germline V gives CDR1 SGHAT, CDR2 FQNNGV. V lost 7 bases, J lost 6 bases, and 14 bases stayed unmatched.

The chain is built from TRBV5-1 and TRBJ2-7; 11 positions agree with TRBD2. Germline loops: CDR1 SGHRS, CDR2 YFSETQ. The CDR3 has 16 amino acids. J lost 0 bases, V lost 2 bases, and 4 bases had no gene match. The CDR3 region is CASSLRTSGFSYEQYF. For the CDR3, the DNA is TGCGCCAGCAGCTTAAGGACTAGCGGGTTCTCCTACGAGCAGTACTTC.

This clone was seen many times. The V gene is TRBV29-1, the J gene TRBJ1-4; maybe TRBD1 (6 bases). The CDR3 loop spans 11 amino acids. Germline assignment: CDR1 SQVTM and CDR2 ANQGSEA. Written as DNA, the CDR3 is TGCACCGCTAGACAGGATGAAAAACTGTTTTTT. This sequence encodes CTARQDEKLFF.

CDR3 nucleotide sequence: TGTGCCAGCAGCCTGGACAGGGGGACTTATGGCTACACCTTC. This translates into CASSLDRGTYGYTF. The V and J genes are TRBV11-2 and TRBJ1-2; 10 nucleotides align to TRBD1. Germline CDR1 is SGHAT and CDR2 is FQNNGV. V lost 5 bases and J lost 5; bases outside the gene matches: 5. The CDR3 has 14 residues.

CDR3 region: CASSLETGRKTQYF. The CDR3 DNA is TGTGCCAGCAGCTTAGAGACAGGAAGAAAGACCCAGTACTTC. The chain recombines TRBV13 with TRBJ2-5; D possibly corresponds to TRBD1 (6 bases). This CDR3 comprises 14 residues. Germline CDR1 reads PRHDT; CDR2 reads FYEKMQ (reference sequence). The V and J ends lost 1 base and 6 bases respectively, with 12 bases between them. Supplemented by reference TRBV13 and TRBJ2-5, the full variable domain reads AAGVIQSPRHLIKEKRETATLKCYPIPRHDTVYWYQQGPGQDPQFLISFYEKMQSDKGSIPDRFSAQQFSDYHSELNMSSLELGDSALYFCASSLETGRKTQYFGPGTRLLVL.

This clone appeared a single time. The chain joins TRBV28 to TRBJ2-4; D gene ambiguous. The germline CDR1 and CDR2 sequences are MDHEN and SYDVKM. The V end lost 6 bases, the J end lost 9 bases, and 18 bases lay between the germline ends. CDR3 size: 14 residues. The CDR3 spells CASSSVDVRSIQYF. In nucleotides, the CDR3 is TGTGCCAGCAGCTCGGTGGATGTTAGGAGCATTCAGTACTTC. Together with reference TRBV28 and TRBJ2-4, the CDR3 gives the full variable domain: DVKVTQSSRYLVKRTGEKVFLECVQDMDHENMFWYRQDPGLGLRLIYFSYDVKMKEKGDIPEGYSVSREKKERFSLILESASTNQTSMYLCASSSVDVRSIQYFGAGTRLSVL.

This clone came up many times. J is TRBJ2-7 and V is TRBV2; a possible D gene is TRBD2 (6 bases). Trimming pared 4 bases from V and 1 base from J, leaving 11 bases between. Germline lookup yields CDR1 SNHLY and CDR2 FYNNEI. The CDR3 extends over 14 amino acids. CDR3 residues: CASSGWRGSYEQYF. The DNA of the CDR3 is TGTGCCAGCAGTGGATGGCGGGGTTCCTACGAGCAGTACTTC.

This clone was detected only a few times. The chain is built from TRBV6-6 and TRBJ2-7, with 10 bases fitting TRBD1. The ends lost 6 bases at V and 1 base at J; junction bases unmatched: 3. Germline assignment: CDR1 MNHNY and CDR2 SVGAGI (reference sequence). The CDR3 contains 14 residues. CDR3 nucleotides: TGTGCCAGCAGAAAGGGACAGGGGTCCTACGAGCAGTACTTC. Its translation is CASRKGQGSYEQYF.

V and J are TRBV27 and TRBJ2-3; TRBD2 aligns across 13 bases. The junction had 17 bases not matched to a gene; V was cut back by 5 bases and J by 0 bases. The germline V gene has CDR1 MNHEY and CDR2 SMNVEV (reference sequence). This CDR3 spans 21 amino acids. This CDR3 is CASSTLRTSGGGETSTDTQYF. The CDR3 nucleotides are TGTGCCAGCAGTACCCTCAGGACTAGCGGGGGCGGAGAAACTAGCACAGATACGCAGTATTTT.

About this clone: Relative to the germline gene, one junction end is altered; a read error may explain this. The chain carries TRBV15 and TRBJ1-4, with D perhaps TRBD1 (5 bases). This CDR3 spans 16 amino acids. CDR1 LNHNV and CDR2 YYDKDF come from the germline V gene (reference sequence). CDR3 DNA: TGTGCCACCAGCGGAGAGGAGACAGATCTATATGAAAAACTGTTTTTT. Amino acids: CATSGEETDLYEKLFF.

The V call is TRBV5-1, the J call TRBJ2-2; weak D call: TRBD1 (6 bases). There are 14 residues in the CDR3. Trimming left V 5 bases short and J 4 bases short, with 12 bases between. CDR1 is SGHRS and CDR2 is YFSETQ in the germline V gene. As DNA, the CDR3 is TGCGCCAGCAGACCCCAGGGGACCACCGGGGAGCTGTTTTTT. Translating gives CASRPQGTTGELFF.

This clone was detected only once. The chain is built from TRBV6-5 and TRBJ1-3; D gene unclear. There are 15 residues in the CDR3. CDR1 and CDR2 (germline): MNHEY, SVGAGI. Trimming pared 0 bases from V and 2 bases from J, leaving 8 bases between. The CDR3 loop is CASSYSPSPGNTIYF. CDR3 DNA: TGTGCCAGCAGTTACTCCCCGAGCCCTGGAAACACCATATATTTT.

J is TRBJ2-4 and V is TRBV29-1; D may be TRBD1 (6 bases). Trimming stripped 6 bases from V and 2 bases from J, with 11 bases between. The V gene's germline CDR1 is SQVTM and CDR2 ANQGSEA. There are 13 residues in the CDR3. The DNA for the CDR3 is TGCAGCGTAATGGACAGCACCAAAAACATTCAGTACTTC. It translates to CSVMDSTKNIQYF.

This clone was seen a single time. The rearrangement links TRBV4-1 to TRBJ1-1; D uncertain. Germline values: CDR1 MGHRA, CDR2 YSYEKL. Trimming removed 1 base from V and 0 bases from J, with 6 bases in between. This CDR3 spans 14 amino acids. CDR3 coding DNA: TGCGCCAGCAGCCAAGGACCGATGAACACTGAAGCTTTCTTT. Protein sequence: CASSQGPMNTEAFF.

The chain carries TRBV6-5 and TRBJ2-7, with D perhaps matching TRBD1 (6 bases). With 6 bases removed from V and 1 base from J, the gap between germline ends came to 10 bases. The CDR3 has 13 amino acids. CDR1 is MNHEY, CDR2 SVGAGI, per germline. The CDR3 reads CASRNRVSYEQYF. In DNA form, the CDR3 reads TGTGCCAGCAGAAACAGGGTTTCCTACGAGCAGTACTTC.

V gene TRBV29-1 combines with J gene TRBJ2-3, with 8 positions matching TRBD1. V lost 5 bases and J lost 4; bases outside the gene matches: 5. Germline-derived CDR1 and CDR2 are SQVTM and ANQGSEA. CDR3 length equals 13 residues. In DNA, the CDR3 is TGCAGCGTTCATCCGACAGGGGCAGATACGCAGTATTTT. Protein sequence: CSVHPTGADTQYF.

The J gene is TRBJ1-1, the V gene TRBV6-6, with D possibly TRBD1 on 6 matching bases. V lost 6 bases, J lost 1 base, and 12 bases lay in between. Germline loops: CDR1 MNHNY, CDR2 SVGAGI (reference sequence). This CDR3 comprises 14 residues. The CDR3 DNA sequence: TGTGCCAGCAGCCGGGACATTCCGAACACTGAAGCTTTCTTT. This codes for CASSRDIPNTEAFF.

This clone showed up just once. Within the sample, other DNA sequences also encode this same CDR3. The chain has TRBV6-5 and TRBJ2-5; D possibly corresponds to TRBD1 (5 bases). Germline assignment: CDR1 MNHEY and CDR2 SVGAGI. The CDR3 contains 14 residues. The V end was cut by 0 bases, the J end by 1 base, with 6 bases between. CDR3 sequence reads: CASSYSDSQETQYF. CDR3 DNA sequence: TGTGCCAGCAGTTACTCTGACAGCCAAGAGACCCAGTACTTC.

The chain uses TRBV5-1 and TRBJ2-1; TRBD2 matches at 8 bases. V shed 0 bases and J 3 bases; nucleotides not matched to a gene: 2. There are 15 residues in the CDR3. Germline CDR1 reads SGHRS; CDR2 reads YFSETQ. Here the CDR3 reads CASSLVSGVYNEQFF. The DNA for the CDR3 is TGCGCCAGCAGCTTGGTTAGCGGGGTCTACAATGAGCAGTTCTTC.

V is TRBV7-6 and J is TRBJ1-6; D is unresolved. Trimming removed 0 bases from V and 9 bases from J, with 12 bases in between. Germline loops: CDR1 SGHVS, CDR2 FNYEAQ. This CDR3 spans 15 amino acids. CDR3 coding DNA: TGTGCCAGCAGCTTAGCTAGGGATGGGGTTTCACCCCTCCACTTT. This encodes CASSLARDGVSPLHF. The full variable domain, in which reference TRBV7-6 and TRBJ1-6 provide the parts outside the CDR3, is GAGVSQSPRYKVTKRGQDVALRCDPISGHVSLYWYRQALGQGPEFLTYFNYEAQQDKSGLPNDRFSAERPEGSISTLTIQRTEQRDSAMYRCASSLARDGVSPLHFGNGTRLTVT.

This clone has a count of ten or more. The rearrangement uses TRBV5-1 and TRBJ2-7; TRBD2 aligns across 8 bases. The germline V gene encodes CDR1 SGHRS and CDR2 YFSETQ. The V segment lost 0 bases and the J segment 3 bases; nucleotides outside the gene matches: 5. This CDR3 has 15 residues. CDR3 in DNA: TGCGCCAGCAGCTTGGTTGGTCTAGCGGGCTACGAGCAGTACTTC. Amino acid sequence: CASSLVGLAGYEQYF.

This clone was observed at least ten times. The CDR3 bases are TGCGCCAGCAGCCATTTACAGTTTGGCTACGAGCAGTACTTC. Translating it yields CASSHLQFGYEQYF. The chain combines TRBV4-1 with TRBJ2-7; D remains ambiguous. Per the germline V gene, CDR1 is MGHRA and CDR2 is YSYEKL. The V end lost 3 bases, the J end lost 3 bases, and 12 bases lay between the germline ends. The CDR3 spans 14 residues.

The genes are TRBV29-1 and TRBJ1-3; 9 bases map to TRBD1. This CDR3 contains 14 residues. Trimming removed 6 bases from V and 0 bases from J; junction bases left unmatched: 3. Germline CDR1 and CDR2: SQVTM and ANQGSEA. CDR3 nucleotide sequence: TGCAGCGTGTCGACAGGGGGCTCTGGAAACACCATATATTTT. As protein: CSVSTGGSGNTIYF.

This clone showed up just a few times. This specimen includes other DNA sequences encoding the same CDR3. The chain employs TRBV5-1 and TRBJ2-2; D perhaps matches TRBD2 (5 bases). The germline gives CDR1 SGHRS, CDR2 YFSETQ. The CDR3 is made up of 14 amino acids. Between the trimmed V and J ends, which lost 2 bases and 5 bases, there was a span of 10 bases. Written as DNA, the CDR3 is TGCGCCAGCAGCTTAAAAGGGAGTACCGGGGAGCTGTTTTTT. This codes for CASSLKGSTGELFF.

Here the CDR3 reads CASSMGRYPYEQYF. In nucleotides, the CDR3 is TGTGCCAGTAGTATGGGAAGATACCCCTACGAGCAGTACTTC. The V call is TRBV19, the J call TRBJ2-7; no firm D call. V dropped 3 bases and J dropped 2 bases, with 11 bases sitting between them. CDR1 and CDR2 from the germline V gene are LNHDA and SQIVND (reference sequence). This CDR3 is built from 14 residues.

V is TRBV6-1 and J is TRBJ1-5, with D hard to call. Trimming removed 4 bases at V and 6 bases at J, with 10 bases between. The CDR3 extends over 13 amino acids. The germline gives CDR1 MNHNS, CDR2 SASEGT. The DNA of the CDR3 is TGTGCCAGCAGTGTAACGGCGGGTCAGCCCCAGCATTTT. Translation: CASSVTAGQPQHF.

This clone was found many times. The J gene is TRBJ1-1, the V gene TRBV5-1, with D unresolved. Germline-derived CDR1 and CDR2 are SGHRS and YFSETQ. Deletions cut 0 bases from V and 1 base from J, with 7 bases between. The CDR3 sequence is 14 residues long. The CDR3 protein is CASSLGTSNTEAFF. CDR3 DNA: TGCGCCAGCAGCTTGGGGACGTCGAACACTGAAGCTTTCTTT. The full variable domain, completed using reference TRBV5-1 and TRBJ1-1, is KAGVTQTPRYLIKTRGQQVTLSCSPISGHRSVSWYQQTPGQGLQFLFEYFSETQRNKGNFPGRFSGRQFSNSRSEMNVSTLELGDSALYLCASSLGTSNTEAFFGQGTRLTVV.

The chain recombines TRBV16 with TRBJ1-2; D call uncertain. The CDR3 runs 14 residues. Trimming pared 3 bases from V and 2 bases from J, leaving 10 bases between. From germline, CDR1 is KGHSY and CDR2 FQNENV. CDR3 in amino acids: CASSHMQANYGYTF. CDR3 bases: TGTGCCAGCAGCCACATGCAGGCCAACTATGGCTACACCTTC.

There are a few counts of this clone. V and J are TRBV7-3 and TRBJ2-2; 8 positions match TRBD2. The CDR3 consists of 15 residues. J was trimmed by 4 bases and V by 3 bases; bases with no gene match: 4. Germline lookup yields CDR1 SGHTA and CDR2 FQGTGA. CDR3 sequence: CASSLSGGVTGELFF. The CDR3 DNA sequence: TGTGCCAGCAGCTTGAGCGGGGGAGTCACCGGGGAGCTGTTTTTT.